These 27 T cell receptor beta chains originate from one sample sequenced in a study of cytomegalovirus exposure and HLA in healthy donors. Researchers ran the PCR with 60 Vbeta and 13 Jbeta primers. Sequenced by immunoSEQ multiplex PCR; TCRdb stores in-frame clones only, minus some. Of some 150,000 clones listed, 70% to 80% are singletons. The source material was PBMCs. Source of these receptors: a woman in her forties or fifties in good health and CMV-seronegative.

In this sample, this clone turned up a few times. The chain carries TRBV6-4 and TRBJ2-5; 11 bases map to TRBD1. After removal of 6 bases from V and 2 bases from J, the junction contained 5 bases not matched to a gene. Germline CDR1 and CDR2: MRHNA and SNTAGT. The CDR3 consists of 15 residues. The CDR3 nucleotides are TGTGCCAGCAGCGGACAGGGGGCCGAGCAAGAGACCCAGTACTTC. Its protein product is CASSGQGAEQETQYF.

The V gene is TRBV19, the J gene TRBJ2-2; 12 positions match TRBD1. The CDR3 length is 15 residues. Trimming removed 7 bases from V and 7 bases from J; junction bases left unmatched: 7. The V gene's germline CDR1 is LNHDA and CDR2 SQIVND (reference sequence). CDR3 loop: CASMGTGGFIGELFF. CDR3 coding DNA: TGTGCCAGTATGGGGACAGGGGGCTTCATCGGGGAGCTGTTTTTT. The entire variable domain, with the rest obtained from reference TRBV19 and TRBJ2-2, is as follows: DGGITQSPKYLFRKEGQNVTLSCEQNLNHDAMYWYRQDPGQGLRLIYYSQIVNDFQKGDIAEGYSVSREKKESFPLTVTSAQKNPTAFYLCASMGTGGFIGELFFGEGSRLTVL.

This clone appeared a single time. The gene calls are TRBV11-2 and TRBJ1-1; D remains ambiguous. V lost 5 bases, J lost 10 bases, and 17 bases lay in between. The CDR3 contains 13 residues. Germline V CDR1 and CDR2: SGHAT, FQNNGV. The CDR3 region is CASSRVGEWVAFF. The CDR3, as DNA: TGTGCCAGCAGCAGAGTCGGGGAGTGGGTAGCTTTCTTT.

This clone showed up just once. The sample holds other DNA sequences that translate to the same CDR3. The CDR3 nucleotides read TGTGCCAGCAGCTTAGGCGGCGGAGAGACCCAGTACTTC. Translated: CASSLGGGETQYF. The chain joins TRBV7-9 to TRBJ2-5; D is unclear. CDR1 is SEHNR, CDR2 FQNEAQ, per germline (reference sequence). CDR3 size: 13 residues. With 1 base removed from V and 4 bases from J, the gap between germline ends came to 7 bases.

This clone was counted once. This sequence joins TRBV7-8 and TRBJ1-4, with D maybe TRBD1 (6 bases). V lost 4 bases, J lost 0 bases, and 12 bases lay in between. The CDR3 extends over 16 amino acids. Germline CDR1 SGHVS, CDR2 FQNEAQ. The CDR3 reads CASSSARGSTNEKLFF. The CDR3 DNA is TGTGCCAGCAGCTCTGCCAGGGGTTCAACTAATGAAAAACTGTTTTTT.

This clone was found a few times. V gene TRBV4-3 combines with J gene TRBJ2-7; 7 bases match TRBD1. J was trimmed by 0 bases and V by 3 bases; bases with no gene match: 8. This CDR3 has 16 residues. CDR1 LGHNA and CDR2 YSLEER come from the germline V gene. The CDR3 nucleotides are TGCGCCAGCAGCCAGGCCCGGGACAGATTCTCCTACGAGCAGTACTTC. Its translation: CASSQARDRFSYEQYF.

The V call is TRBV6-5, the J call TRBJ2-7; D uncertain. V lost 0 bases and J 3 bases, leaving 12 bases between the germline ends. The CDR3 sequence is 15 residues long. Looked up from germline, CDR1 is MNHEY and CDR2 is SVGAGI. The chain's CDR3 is CASSYSPPQHYEQYF. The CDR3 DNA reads TGTGCCAGCAGTTACTCGCCTCCCCAACACTACGAGCAGTACTTC.

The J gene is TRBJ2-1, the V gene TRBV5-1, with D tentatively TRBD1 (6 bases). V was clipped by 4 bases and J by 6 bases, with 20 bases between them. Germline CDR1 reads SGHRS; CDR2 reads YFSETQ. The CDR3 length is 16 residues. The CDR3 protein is CASSTGQSEPGNEQFF. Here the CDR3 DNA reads TGCGCCAGCAGCACCGGACAGAGTGAGCCAGGCAATGAGCAGTTCTTC.

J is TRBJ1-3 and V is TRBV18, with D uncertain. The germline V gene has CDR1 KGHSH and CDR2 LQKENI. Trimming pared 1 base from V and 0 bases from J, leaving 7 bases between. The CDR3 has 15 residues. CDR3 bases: TGTGCCAGCTCACCACAGGACTCCTCTGGAAACACCATATATTTT. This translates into CASSPQDSSGNTIYF.

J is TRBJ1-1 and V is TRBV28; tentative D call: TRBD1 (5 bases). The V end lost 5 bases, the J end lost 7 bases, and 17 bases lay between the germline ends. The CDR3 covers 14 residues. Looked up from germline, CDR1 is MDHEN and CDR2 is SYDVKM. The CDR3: CASSELWGVLEAFF. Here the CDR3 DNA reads TGTGCCAGCAGTGAACTATGGGGGGTTCTTGAAGCTTTCTTT.

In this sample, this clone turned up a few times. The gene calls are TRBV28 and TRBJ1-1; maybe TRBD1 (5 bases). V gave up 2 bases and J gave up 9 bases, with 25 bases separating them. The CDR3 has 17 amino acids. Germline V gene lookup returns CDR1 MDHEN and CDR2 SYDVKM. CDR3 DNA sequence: TGTGCCAGCAGTTTAATGGAGGGGTCCGCTAGGGCCTTGAAAGCTTTCTTT. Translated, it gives CASSLMEGSARALKAFF.

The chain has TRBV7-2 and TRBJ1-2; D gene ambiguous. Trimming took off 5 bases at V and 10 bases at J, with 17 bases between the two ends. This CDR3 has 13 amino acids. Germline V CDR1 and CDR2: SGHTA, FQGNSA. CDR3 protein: CASSQSGDRDYTF. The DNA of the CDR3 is TGTGCCAGCAGCCAGAGCGGGGATCGTGACTACACCTTC.

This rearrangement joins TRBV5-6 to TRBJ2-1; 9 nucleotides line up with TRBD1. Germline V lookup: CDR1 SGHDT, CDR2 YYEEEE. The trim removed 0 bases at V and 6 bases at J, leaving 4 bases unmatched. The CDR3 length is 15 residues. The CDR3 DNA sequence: TGTGCCAGCAGCTTGGACAGGGGGCGAAGCAATGAGCAGTTCTTC. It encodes CASSLDRGRSNEQFF.

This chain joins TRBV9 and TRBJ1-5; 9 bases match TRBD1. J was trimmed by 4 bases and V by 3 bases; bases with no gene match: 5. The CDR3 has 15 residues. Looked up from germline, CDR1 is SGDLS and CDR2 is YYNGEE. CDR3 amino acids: CASSGTGTGNQPQHF. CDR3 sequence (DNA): TGTGCCAGCAGCGGAACCGGGACAGGGAATCAGCCCCAGCATTTT. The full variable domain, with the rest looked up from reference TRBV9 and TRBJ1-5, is DSGVTQTPKHLITATGQRVTLRCSPRSGDLSVYWYQQSLDQGLQFLIQYYNGEERAKGNILERFSAQQFPDLHSELNLSSLELGDSALYFCASSGTGTGNQPQHFGDGTRLSIL.

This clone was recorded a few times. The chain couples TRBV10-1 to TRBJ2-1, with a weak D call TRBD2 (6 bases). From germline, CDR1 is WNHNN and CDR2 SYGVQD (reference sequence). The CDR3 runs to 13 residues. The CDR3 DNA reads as TGCGCGCGCGGGACCAGAGGGTCTTTTGAGCAGTTCTTC. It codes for CARGTRGSFEQFF.

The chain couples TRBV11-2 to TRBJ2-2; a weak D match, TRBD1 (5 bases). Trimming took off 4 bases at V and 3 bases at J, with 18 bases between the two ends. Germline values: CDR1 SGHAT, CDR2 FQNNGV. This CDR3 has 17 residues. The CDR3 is CASSSHKGRMYTGELFF. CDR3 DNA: TGTGCCAGCAGCTCGCACAAGGGGCGAATGTACACCGGGGAGCTGTTTTTT. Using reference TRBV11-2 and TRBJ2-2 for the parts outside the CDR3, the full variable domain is EAGVAQSPRYKIIEKRQSVAFWCNPISGHATLYWYQQILGQGPKLLIQFQNNGVVDDSQLPKDRFSAERLKGVDSTLKIQPAKLEDSAVYLCASSSHKGRMYTGELFFGEGSRLTVL.

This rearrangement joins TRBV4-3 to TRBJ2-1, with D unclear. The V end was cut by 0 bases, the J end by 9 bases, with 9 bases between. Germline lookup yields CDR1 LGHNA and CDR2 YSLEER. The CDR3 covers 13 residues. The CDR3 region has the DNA TGCGCCAGCAGCCAAGATCTGTTCGGTGAGCAGTTCTTC. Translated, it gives CASSQDLFGEQFF.

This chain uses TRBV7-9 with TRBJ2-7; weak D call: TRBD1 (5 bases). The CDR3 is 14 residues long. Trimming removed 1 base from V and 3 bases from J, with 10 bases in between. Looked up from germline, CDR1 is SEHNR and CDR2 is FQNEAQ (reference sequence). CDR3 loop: CASSLVQGVYEQYF. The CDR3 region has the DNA TGTGCCAGCAGCTTAGTTCAGGGTGTCTACGAGCAGTACTTC.

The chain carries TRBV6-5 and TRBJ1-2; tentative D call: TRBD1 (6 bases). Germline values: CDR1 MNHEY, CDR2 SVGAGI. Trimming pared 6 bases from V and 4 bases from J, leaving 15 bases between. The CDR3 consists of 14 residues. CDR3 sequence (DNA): TGTGCCAGCAGACCCCCAACAGGGCTCTATGGCTACACCTTC. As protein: CASRPPTGLYGYTF.

The CDR3 DNA is TGTGCCAGCAGCTCAGACGGGACACCCCTTGGTTTGTTCTTC. As protein: CASSSDGTPLGLFF. The chain links TRBV11-1 to TRBJ2-1; the D gene is possibly TRBD1 (6 bases). The germline V gene has CDR1 SGHAT and CDR2 FQDESV (reference sequence). This CDR3 comprises 14 residues. V lost 4 bases and J 15 bases, leaving 22 bases between the germline ends.

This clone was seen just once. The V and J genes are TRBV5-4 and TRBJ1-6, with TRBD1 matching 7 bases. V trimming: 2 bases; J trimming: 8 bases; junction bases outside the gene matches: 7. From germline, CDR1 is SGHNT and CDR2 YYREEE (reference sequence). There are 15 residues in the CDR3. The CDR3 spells CASSFAGTAYSPLHF. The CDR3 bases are TGTGCCAGCAGCTTTGCGGGGACAGCATATTCACCCCTCCACTTT.

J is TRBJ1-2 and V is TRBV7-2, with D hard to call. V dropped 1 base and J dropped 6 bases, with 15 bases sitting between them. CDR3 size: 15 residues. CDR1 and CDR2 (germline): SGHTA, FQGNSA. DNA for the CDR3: TGTGCCAGCAGCTTAGTAATGTCGCAGGAAGATGGCTACACCTTC. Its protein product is CASSLVMSQEDGYTF.

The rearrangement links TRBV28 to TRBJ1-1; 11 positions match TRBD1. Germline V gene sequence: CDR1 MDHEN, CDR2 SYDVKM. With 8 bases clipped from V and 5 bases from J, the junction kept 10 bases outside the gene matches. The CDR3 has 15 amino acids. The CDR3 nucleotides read TGTGCCAGCGACGGGACAGGGGGTATGGGAACTGAAGCTTTCTTT. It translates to CASDGTGGMGTEAFF.

CDR3 sequence (DNA): TGTGCCAGCAGCTTAGGGGGCCAGGATGAGCAGTTCTTC. It is translated as CASSLGGQDEQFF. The chain is built from TRBV7-2 and TRBJ2-1; D is possibly TRBD1 (5 bases). Germline V gene data show CDR1 as SGHTA and CDR2 as FQGNSA. This CDR3 comprises 13 residues. With 1 base removed from V and 8 bases from J, the gap between germline ends came to 9 bases.

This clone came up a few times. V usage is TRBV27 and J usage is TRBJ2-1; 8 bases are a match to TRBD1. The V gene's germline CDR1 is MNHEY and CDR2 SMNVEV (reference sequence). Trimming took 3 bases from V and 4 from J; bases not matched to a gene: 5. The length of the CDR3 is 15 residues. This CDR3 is CASSLNRGEYNEQFF. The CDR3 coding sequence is TGTGCCAGCAGTTTGAACAGGGGGGAATACAATGAGCAGTTCTTC.

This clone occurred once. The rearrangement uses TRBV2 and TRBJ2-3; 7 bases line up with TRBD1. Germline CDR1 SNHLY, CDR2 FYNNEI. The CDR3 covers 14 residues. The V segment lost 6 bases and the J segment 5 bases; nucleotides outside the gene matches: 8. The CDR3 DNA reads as TGTGCCAGCAGACTTAGACAGGGATTAGATACGCAGTATTTT. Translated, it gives CASRLRQGLDTQYF.

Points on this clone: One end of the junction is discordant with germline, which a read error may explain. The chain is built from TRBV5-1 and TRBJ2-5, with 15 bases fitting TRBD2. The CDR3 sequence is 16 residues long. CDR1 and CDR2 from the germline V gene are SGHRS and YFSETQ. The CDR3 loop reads CASSLDDGGTSGGRNF. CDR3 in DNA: TGCGCCAGCAGCCTTGACGATGGGGGGACTAGCGGGGGGCGGAACTTC.